Presented here are 19 T cell receptor beta chains from one specimen sequenced in a study of blood T cells in healthy people across ages. Using a J-beta primer mix together with a sample-barcoded 5' primer, a second PCR was run for roughly 6 to 12 cycles. MiXCR, run by TCRdb on the 5' RACE reads, gives a single entry per CDR3 protein. In the table there are some 1 million distinct CDR3 sequences, 35% to 50% of which are singletons. Sequenced sample: blood. The receptors derive from a woman aged 60-75 years in good health.

On this clonotype: Germline is not matched at one junction end, which may reflect a read error. CDR3 DNA: TGCAGTGCTAGTCCCCTCACAGATACGCGGTATTTT. This codes for CSASPLTDTRYF. The gene calls are TRBV20-1 and TRBJ2-3; D gene ambiguous. The length of the CDR3 is 12 residues. The germline V gene has CDR1 DFQATT and CDR2 SNEGSKA (reference sequence).

This rearrangement joins TRBV20-1 to TRBJ2-3, with TRBD2 matching 9 bases. Germline CDR1 reads DFQATT; CDR2 reads SNEGSKA (reference sequence). Trimming cost V 2 bases and J 5 bases; bases outside gene matches: 8. This CDR3 comprises 15 residues. DNA of the CDR3: TGCAGTGCTAGACTCATAGCGGGAGAGGTAGATACGCAGTATTTT. Its translation is CSARLIAGEVDTQYF.

J is TRBJ2-1 and V is TRBV27; TRBD2 aligns across 14 bases. The CDR3 is 17 residues long. CDR1 MNHEY and CDR2 SMNVEV come from the germline V gene (reference sequence). V lost 7 bases to trimming and J lost 0 bases; unmatched junction nucleotides: 5. CDR3 sequence (DNA): TGTGCCAGCACCCACGGGACTAGCGGGAGCTCCTACAATGAGCAGTTCTTC. Amino acids: CASTHGTSGSSYNEQFF.

This clonotype occurred many times. The gene calls are TRBV29-1 and TRBJ2-7; 9 nucleotides match TRBD1. Trimming cost V 4 bases and J 3 bases; bases outside gene matches: 4. From germline, CDR1 is SQVTM and CDR2 ANQGSEA. The CDR3 totals 13 residues. The chain's CDR3 is CSVGQGESYEQYF. The CDR3 DNA is TGCAGCGTTGGACAGGGGGAGAGCTACGAGCAGTACTTC.

The V gene is TRBV12-3 or TRBV12-4, the J gene TRBJ2-3, with D possibly TRBD1 on 6 matching bases. V was shortened by 3 bases and J by 2 bases, with 9 bases between the two germline ends. This CDR3 has 14 residues. For the CDR3, the DNA is TGTGCCAGCAGTTTTGGACAGCACACAGATACGCAGTATTTT. It yields the protein CASSFGQHTDTQYF.

This clonotype was counted many times. The chain combines TRBV25-1 with TRBJ2-2; 8 nucleotides align to TRBD2. The CDR3 is 17 amino acids. From germline, CDR1 is MGHDK and CDR2 SYGVNS. Unmatched junction bases numbered 10, after V lost 3 bases and J lost 4 bases. The DNA of the CDR3 is TGTGCCAGCAGTGATCAAACTAGCGGAGACCCCACCGGGGAGCTGTTTTTT. As protein: CASSDQTSGDPTGELFF.

This clonotype was seen just once. The junction departs from the called germline gene at one end, perhaps through a read error. The chain has TRBV20-1 and TRBJ1-2; D might be TRBD1 (6 bases). Germline CDR1 is DFQATT and CDR2 is SNEGSKA (reference sequence). This CDR3 region has 14 residues. CDR3 region: CSASYTGTNHGYTF. The DNA for the CDR3 is TGCAGTGCTAGCTATACAGGGACTAACCATGGCTACACCTTC.

This clonotype was seen more than once but under ten times. This sequence joins TRBV7-9 and TRBJ2-7; D call uncertain. This CDR3 comprises 12 residues. The V end was cut by 4 bases, the J end by 7 bases, with 11 bases between. CDR1 and CDR2 from the germline V gene are SEHNR and FQNEAQ (reference sequence). The CDR3 here is CASSYLSGEQYF. The CDR3 region has the DNA TGTGCCAGCAGCTACCTATCTGGAGAGCAGTACTTC.

The gene calls are TRBV5-1 and TRBJ2-7, with TRBD2 matching over 10 bases. The CDR3 totals 13 residues. The germline V gene encodes CDR1 SGHRS and CDR2 YFSETQ. With 7 bases clipped from V and 4 bases from J, the junction kept 5 bases outside the gene matches. The CDR3: CASGKTSGYEQYF. The CDR3 DNA follows: TGCGCCAGCGGTAAGACTAGCGGGTACGAGCAGTACTTC. The complete variable domain, with remaining parts taken from reference TRBV5-1 and TRBJ2-7, reads KAGVTQTPRYLIKTRGQQVTLSCSPISGHRSVSWYQQTPGQGLQFLFEYFSETQRNKGNFPGRFSGRQFSNSRSEMNVSTLELGDSALYLCASGKTSGYEQYFGPGTRLTVT.

With respect to this clonotype: The junction and the germline gene differ at one end; a read error may be behind it. This rearrangement joins TRBV11-1 to TRBJ2-1; D possibly corresponds to TRBD1 (7 bases). Germline V gene lookup returns CDR1 SGHAT and CDR2 FQDESV (reference sequence). This CDR3 has 21 amino acids. CDR3 sequence: CASSLLGQTGDGGTFYNEQFF. The CDR3 nucleotides are TGTGCCAGCAGCCTATTGGGGCAAACAGGGGATGGCGGGACTTTCTACAACGAGCAGTTCTTC.

This clonotype was recorded a few times. The chain combines TRBV7-3 with TRBJ2-5, with a possible D match to TRBD2 (5 bases). V was pared by 1 base and J by 5 bases, with 14 bases between. Germline assignment: CDR1 SGHTA and CDR2 FQGTGA. The CDR3 extends over 15 amino acids. CDR3 in DNA: TGTGCCAGCAGCTTAAGCGGGTCGGTCGGGGAGACCCAGTACTTC. Amino acid sequence: CASSLSGSVGETQYF.

The rearrangement joins TRBV28 to TRBJ2-1; 7 nucleotides line up with TRBD1. This CDR3 spans 15 amino acids. V dropped 6 bases and J dropped 6; count of bases not matched to a gene: 11. CDR1 is MDHEN, CDR2 SYDVKM, per germline. The CDR3 reads CASSRTGQAINEQFF. CDR3 DNA sequence: TGTGCCAGCAGCCGGACCGGACAGGCGATCAATGAGCAGTTCTTC.

As regards this clonotype: A much larger clone sits a single nucleotide away, making a read error possible. The chain joins TRBV5-6 to TRBJ2-7; 7 nucleotides align to TRBD1. This CDR3 is built from 13 residues. The V and J ends lost 4 bases and 2 bases, in that order; junction bases with no gene match: 3. Germline V CDR1 and CDR2: SGHDT, YYEEEE. In nucleotides, the CDR3 is TGTGCCAGCAGCATCGGGACAGCCTACGAGCAGTACTTC. This translates into CASSIGTAYEQYF.

This chain links TRBV6-4 with TRBJ2-7; 9 bases map to TRBD2. Germline trimming cut 6 bases from V and 0 bases from J; bases unmatched to any gene: 12. Germline V CDR1 and CDR2: MRHNA, SNTAGT. This CDR3 is built from 17 residues. The CDR3 DNA reads as TGTGCCAGCAGGACGGGGCTAGCGGGACTATACTCCTACGAGCAGTACTTC. As protein: CASRTGLAGLYSYEQYF.

This clonotype has just a few counts. This chain connects TRBV6-1 to TRBJ1-5; maybe TRBD1 (5 bases). The CDR3 consists of 15 residues. CDR1 is MNHNS and CDR2 is SASEGT in the germline V gene. V was cut by 7 bases and J by 3 bases, with 16 bases left in between. CDR3 amino acids: CASKSLTGFNQPQHF. In nucleotides, the CDR3 is TGTGCCAGCAAGTCCCTAACAGGATTCAATCAGCCCCAGCATTTT.

The chain has TRBV6-2 or TRBV6-3 and TRBJ1-2; unclear D gene. V was cut by 2 bases and J by 8 bases, with 9 bases left in between. The CDR3 is made up of 12 amino acids. CDR1 MNHEY and CDR2 SVGEGT come from the germline V gene. As DNA, the CDR3 is TGTGCCAGCAGTTACCGTTGGGAGGGCTACACCTTC. This translates into CASSYRWEGYTF.

For the CDR3, the DNA is TGTGCCAGCAGTTCCATCGGGGTAGCGGGGGGGCTTTTGAACGCGAATCAGCAGTATTTT. It codes for CASSSIGVAGGLLNANQQYF. This chain links TRBV12-3 or TRBV12-4 with TRBJ2-3, with 11 bases fitting TRBD2. V shed 4 bases, J shed 11 bases, and the junction held 26 bases outside the gene matches. CDR3 length: 20 amino acids.

This clonotype was counted a few times. The V gene is TRBV20-1, the J gene TRBJ2-1; TRBD2 matches 7 bases. The J segment lost 7 bases and the V segment lost 7 bases, leaving 10 bases of the junction unmatched. The CDR3 loop spans 13 amino acids. The germline V gene has CDR1 DFQATT and CDR2 SNEGSKA (reference sequence). CDR3 amino acids: CSVRLAGHNEQFF. Here the CDR3 DNA reads TGCAGTGTACGGTTAGCGGGTCATAATGAGCAGTTCTTC.

This rearrangement joins TRBV3-1 to TRBJ2-1; D might be TRBD1 or TRBD2, each matching 5 bases. V dropped 4 bases and J dropped 13 bases, with 23 bases sitting between them. The CDR3 length is 15 residues. The V gene's germline CDR1 is LGHDT and CDR2 YNNKEL (reference sequence). The CDR3 coding sequence is TGTGCCAGCAGCCTAGAGGGGCTAGGAAAAGAGACCCAGTTCTTC. Translated, it gives CASSLEGLGKETQFF.